Shown below are 3 T cell receptor beta chains from a single sample sequenced in a study of blood T cell repertoires in COVID-19. Clones were sequenced by immunoSEQ multiplex PCR, and TCRdb holds only the in-frame ones, with some missing. The sample holds roughly 280,000 clones, about nine tenths seen once. Sequencing used peripheral blood. These TCRs come from a woman aged 25 to 39 with COVID-19, enrolled during active disease.

This chain joins TRBV10-1 and TRBJ1-2, with D perhaps TRBD1 (6 bases). Germline V gene sequence: CDR1 WNHNN, CDR2 SYGVQD (reference sequence). V shed 6 bases and J shed 2 bases, with 10 bases lying between them. This CDR3 region has 13 residues. This CDR3 is CASSRDTNYGYTF. The CDR3 DNA reads TGCGCCAGCAGCCGGGACACAAACTATGGCTACACCTTC.

The V and J genes are TRBV28 and TRBJ1-1; 7 positions match TRBD1. The CDR3 sequence is 16 residues long. The germline CDR1 and CDR2 sequences are MDHEN and SYDVKM. The V and J ends lost 8 bases and 4 bases, in that order; junction bases with no gene match: 16. The CDR3 DNA follows: TGTGCCAGCCCCTCCTCCCGGACAGGCCCCGTCACTGAAGCTTTCTTT. Its translation is CASPSSRTGPVTEAFF.

V and J are TRBV5-1 and TRBJ1-5; tentatively, D is TRBD1 (6 bases). The germline gives CDR1 SGHRS, CDR2 YFSETQ. V was trimmed by 4 bases and J by 4 bases, leaving 15 bases between them. The CDR3 totals 15 residues. The CDR3 loop reads CASSPGLGANQPQHF. DNA for the CDR3: TGCGCCAGCAGCCCTGGATTGGGGGCGAATCAGCCCCAGCATTTT. The variable domain in full, completed from reference TRBV5-1 and TRBJ1-5, reads KAGVTQTPRYLIKTRGQQVTLSCSPISGHRSVSWYQQTPGQGLQFLFEYFSETQRNKGNFPGRFSGRQFSNSRSEMNVSTLELGDSALYLCASSPGLGANQPQHFGDGTRLSIL.